This is a list of T cell receptor beta chains from one sample in a study. TCRdb re-analysed the 5' RACE reads in MiXCR, keeping a single row per CDR3 protein. The table shows tens of thousands of distinct CDR3 sequences, with around 26% occurring only once. Sequenced input: naive CD4+ T cells sorted from blood. These receptors all stem from a female donor with breast cancer. The CDR3 runs from the conserved cysteine through the conserved F or W. The D gene is left open where the match is weak. The listing skips clone size in some rows; elsewhere it reads once, few, many or a size class.

clone_size: -; d_call: -; j_call: TRBJ2-7; v_call: TRBV7-3; cdr3_nt: TGTGCCAGCAGCAACCCGGGCCTCGAGCAGTACTTC; cdr3_aa: CASSNPGLEQYF
clone_size: -; d_call: -; j_call: TRBJ1-1; v_call: TRBV18; cdr3_nt: TGTGCCAGCTCACCACCGTACTACACTGAAGCTTTCTTT; cdr3_aa: CASSPPYYTEAFF
clone_size: few; d_call: TRBD1; j_call: TRBJ1-2; v_call: TRBV29-1; cdr3_nt: TGCAGCGTTGATATCACAGGGGATGGCGGCTACACCTTC; cdr3_aa: CSVDITGDGGYTF
clone_size: -; d_call: -; j_call: TRBJ2-3; v_call: TRBV29-1; cdr3_nt: TGCAGCGTCCAACGGAGGGGCAAAGATACGCAGTATTTT; cdr3_aa: CSVQRRGKDTQYF
clone_size: -; d_call: TRBD1; j_call: TRBJ1-2; v_call: TRBV20-1; cdr3_nt: TGCAGTGCTAGGATGGCAGGGGGAGCTGGCTACACCTTC; cdr3_aa: CSARMAGGAGYTF
clone_size: few; d_call: -; j_call: TRBJ2-3; v_call: TRBV6-5; cdr3_nt: TGTGCCAGCAGTTACGGGCCACAGGATACGCAGTATTTT; cdr3_aa: CASSYGPQDTQYF
clone_size: -; d_call: -; j_call: TRBJ1-2; v_call: TRBV5-6; cdr3_nt: TGTGCCAGCAGCTTTGGGGAAGGCTACACCTTC; cdr3_aa: CASSFGEGYTF
clone_size: -; d_call: -; j_call: TRBJ1-2; v_call: TRBV10-3; cdr3_nt: TGTGCCATCAGTGACACCACTAACTATGGCTACACCTTC; cdr3_aa: CAISDTTNYGYTF
clone_size: few; d_call: -; j_call: TRBJ2-2; v_call: TRBV6-5; cdr3_nt: TGTGCCAGCAGTTACGGCGCCCGTAGGGGGGGGACCGGGGAGCTGTTTTTT; cdr3_aa: CASSYGARRGGTGELFF
clone_size: -; d_call: TRBD1; j_call: TRBJ2-6; v_call: TRBV5-1; cdr3_nt: TGCGCCAGCAGCTTCGGGACAGTGACCTCTGGGGCCAACGTCCTGACTTTC; cdr3_aa: CASSFGTVTSGANVLTF